The 27 T cell receptor beta chains presented below share a single source sample, sequenced in a study of patients and donors after allogeneic stem cell transplantation. TCRdb ran MiXCR on the RT-PCR reads and lists one entry per CDR3 protein. Here the sample spans about 200,000 distinct CDR3 sequences, 41% being singletons. The sample consisted of blood, either unsorted or a sorted T cell fraction (not recorded which). The source of these receptors is a human donor who was either an allogeneic HSCT recipient or a stem cell or donor lymphocyte infusion donor (not recorded which). It is not recorded whose cells these are; they may come from a transplant donor.

Notes on this clonotype: No conserved phenylalanine or tryptophan ends this CDR3, so it is likely a read error. The chain is built from TRBV2 and TRBJ1-3, with 11 bases fitting TRBD1. Germline assignment: CDR1 SNHLY and CDR2 FYNNEI. With 6 bases clipped from V and 4 bases from J, the junction kept 5 bases outside the gene matches. The CDR3 contains 15 residues. As DNA, the CDR3 is TGTGCCAGCAGATTGGACAGGGGGCCAGGAAACACCATATATTCT. Its translation is CASRLDRGPGNTIYS.

The sample holds a few counts of this clonotype. The V gene is TRBV9, the J gene TRBJ1-5; 7 bases align to TRBD1. CDR1 SGDLS and CDR2 YYNGEE come from the germline V gene. The V gene end was trimmed by 4 bases and the J gene end by 4 bases; junction bases not matched to a gene: 8. This CDR3 spans 15 amino acids. CDR3 in DNA: TGTGCCAGCAGCCCCGCGGGACAGAGAAATCAGCCCCAGCATTTT. It codes for CASSPAGQRNQPQHF.

This clonotype was seen a few times. This chain links TRBV7-9 with TRBJ1-3; no clear D. The CDR3 covers 16 residues. The V gene's germline CDR1 is SEHNR and CDR2 FQNEAQ (reference sequence). Trimming took off 2 bases at V and 3 bases at J, with 14 bases between the two ends. As DNA, the CDR3 is TGTGCCAGCAGCTTACGGAACGTTGGCGGTGGAAACACCATATATTTT. This gives the protein CASSLRNVGGGNTIYF.

The rearrangement links TRBV29-1 to TRBJ2-2; 9 bases align to TRBD2. Per the germline V gene, CDR1 is SQVTM and CDR2 is ANQGSEA. V lost 4 bases and J lost 2; bases outside the gene matches: 5. The CDR3 is made up of 15 amino acids. The CDR3: CSVVGSGSNTGELFF. As DNA, the CDR3 is TGCAGCGTTGTAGGTAGCGGGAGTAACACCGGGGAGCTGTTTTTT.

The CDR3 DNA sequence: TGTGCCTGCCTGCCGGGATCACGGAGTGGCTACACCTTC. Amino acid sequence: CACLPGSRSGYTF. This chain uses TRBV30 with TRBJ1-2, with no clear D. Germline V gene lookup returns CDR1 GTSNPN and CDR2 SVGIG (reference sequence). The germline V and J ends were trimmed by 6 bases and 7 bases, with 18 bases remaining between them. CDR3 length: 13 residues.

The chain uses TRBV29-1 and TRBJ2-1; D is unclear. Per the germline V gene, CDR1 is SQVTM and CDR2 is ANQGSEA. The CDR3 is 13 amino acids. With 3 bases removed from V and 8 bases from J, the gap between germline ends came to 14 bases. CDR3: CSVDSRTVYEQFF. The CDR3 nucleotides read TGCAGCGTTGACTCCCGGACGGTCTATGAGCAGTTCTTC.

The chain has TRBV7-2 and TRBJ1-5, with a weak D call TRBD1 (6 bases). Germline loops: CDR1 SGHTA, CDR2 FQGNSA. There are 15 residues in the CDR3. V lost 1 base, J lost 3 bases, and 10 bases lay in between. CDR3 bases: TGTGCCAGCAGCTTAGATGGGGGGGCCAATCAGCCCCAGCATTTT. Its translation is CASSLDGGANQPQHF.

This sequence joins TRBV7-3 and TRBJ2-3; TRBD2 aligns across 8 bases. The germline V gene has CDR1 SGHTA and CDR2 FQGTGA. The CDR3 is made up of 15 amino acids. The V segment lost 3 bases and the J segment 2 bases; nucleotides outside the gene matches: 4. This CDR3 reads CASSFSGADTDTQYF. CDR3 DNA sequence: TGTGCCAGCAGCTTTAGCGGGGCAGACACAGATACGCAGTATTTT.

The chain combines TRBV18 with TRBJ2-3; D ambiguous. Germline V gene sequence: CDR1 KGHSH, CDR2 LQKENI. The CDR3 loop spans 12 amino acids. The V end was cut by 1 base, the J end by 3 bases, with 2 bases between. CDR3 protein: CASSPQTDTQYF. CDR3 sequence (DNA): TGTGCCAGCTCACCACAAACAGATACGCAGTATTTT.

V usage is TRBV30 and J usage is TRBJ2-1, with 8 positions matching TRBD2. V dropped 3 bases and J dropped 4; count of bases not matched to a gene: 8. Germline-derived CDR1 and CDR2 are GTSNPN and SVGIG (reference sequence). There are 15 residues in the CDR3. The CDR3 here is CAWRARVAGYNEQFF. The CDR3 nucleotides read TGTGCCTGGAGAGCTCGAGTAGCGGGATACAATGAGCAGTTCTTC.

The genes are TRBV9 and TRBJ2-2; 13 bases align to TRBD2. After removal of 4 bases from V and 6 bases from J, the junction contained 12 bases not matched to a gene. Germline loops: CDR1 SGDLS, CDR2 YYNGEE. The CDR3 length is 18 residues. The CDR3 reads CASSPRTSGSVRAGELFF. The CDR3 coding sequence is TGTGCCAGCAGCCCCCGGACTAGCGGGAGTGTTAGGGCCGGGGAGCTGTTTTTT. The entire variable domain, with the rest obtained from reference TRBV9 and TRBJ2-2, is as follows: DSGVTQTPKHLITATGQRVTLRCSPRSGDLSVYWYQQSLDQGLQFLIQYYNGEERAKGNILERFSAQQFPDLHSELNLSSLELGDSALYFCASSPRTSGSVRAGELFFGEGSRLTVL.

This rearrangement joins TRBV27 to TRBJ1-2, with D unresolved. The CDR3 runs 15 residues. V was shortened by 6 bases and J by 4 bases, with 18 bases between the two germline ends. CDR1 MNHEY and CDR2 SMNVEV come from the germline V gene (reference sequence). The DNA of the CDR3 is TGTGCCAGCAGACAAGACAAGCTACCACCCTATGGCTACACCTTC. Translating it yields CASRQDKLPPYGYTF.

This clonotype has more than one count but fewer than ten. The chain joins TRBV12-3 or TRBV12-4 to TRBJ1-1; the D is unclear. The V end lost 5 bases, the J end lost 6 bases, and 16 bases lay between the germline ends. The CDR3 extends over 14 amino acids. Written as DNA, the CDR3 is TGTGCCAGCAGTCTTTTCGGGGTGGAAGCTGAAGCTTTCTTT. This encodes CASSLFGVEAEAFF.

This clonotype was seen only a few times. The chain joins TRBV7-2 to TRBJ1-5; the D is unclear. Germline lookup yields CDR1 SGHTA and CDR2 FQGNSA. The CDR3 is 13 amino acids. Trimming pared 3 bases from V and 6 bases from J, leaving 9 bases between. The CDR3 loop is CASSFKFGQPQHF. Written as DNA, the CDR3 is TGTGCCAGCAGCTTTAAATTCGGTCAGCCCCAGCATTTT. The full variable domain, in which reference TRBV7-2 and TRBJ1-5 provide the parts outside the CDR3, is GAGVSQSPSNKVTEKGKDVELRCDPISGHTALYWYRQSLGQGLEFLIYFQGNSAPDKSGLPSDRFSAERTGGSVSTLTIQRTQQEDSAVYLCASSFKFGQPQHFGDGTRLSIL.

The rearrangement uses TRBV5-8 and TRBJ2-7, with D unclear. The CDR3 covers 12 residues. Trimming shortened V by 0 bases and J by 7 bases, and 8 bases separated the two germline ends. CDR1 and CDR2 (germline): SGHTS, YDEGEE. CDR3 protein: CASSLGHGEQYF. The CDR3 nucleotides read TGTGCCAGCAGCTTGGGACATGGAGAGCAGTACTTC.

The chain uses TRBV28 and TRBJ1-2; D is possibly TRBD1 (5 bases). Germline values: CDR1 MDHEN, CDR2 SYDVKM. The V and J ends lost 6 bases and 8 bases respectively, with 16 bases between them. This CDR3 region has 13 residues. CDR3 residues: CASSRDPWRGYTF. CDR3 nucleotide sequence: TGTGCCAGCAGCCGGGACCCCTGGCGGGGCTACACCTTC.

This clonotype was observed a handful of times. This chain joins TRBV28 and TRBJ1-1; D may be TRBD1 (6 bases). CDR1 MDHEN and CDR2 SYDVKM come from the germline V gene. With 5 bases removed from V and 3 bases from J, the gap between germline ends came to 13 bases. The length of the CDR3 is 14 residues. The CDR3 region is CASSATRGYTEAFF. The CDR3 DNA follows: TGTGCCAGCAGTGCGACCAGGGGTTACACTGAAGCTTTCTTT.

The CDR3 loop reads CASSLVGGANTEAFF. The CDR3 DNA is TGTGCCAGCAGCTTGGTCGGGGGGGCGAACACTGAAGCTTTCTTT. The J gene is TRBJ1-1, the V gene TRBV7-9; possibly TRBD1 for D (6 bases). Germline-derived CDR1 and CDR2 are SEHNR and FQNEAQ (reference sequence). The CDR3 runs 15 residues. The V end lost 3 bases, the J end lost 1 base, and 12 bases lay between the germline ends. Supplemented by reference TRBV7-9 and TRBJ1-1, the full variable domain reads DTGVSQNPRHKITKRGQNVTFRCDPISEHNRLYWYRQTLGQGPEFLTYFQNEAQLEKSRLLSDRFSAERPKGSFSTLEIQRTEQGDSAMYLCASSLVGGANTEAFFGQGTRLTVV.

V is TRBV6-5 and J is TRBJ1-6, with 10 nucleotides matching TRBD1. The junction had 13 bases not matched to a gene; V was cut back by 6 bases and J by 8 bases. CDR3 size: 17 residues. CDR1 MNHEY and CDR2 SVGAGI come from the germline V gene. The CDR3 DNA reads TGTGCCAGCAGCCCGTCCAGAGGGGACAGGGGTGATTCACCCCTCCACTTT. The encoded protein is CASSPSRGDRGDSPLHF.

The V and J genes are TRBV6-5 and TRBJ1-2, with D possibly being TRBD1 (5 bases). The V end was cut by 6 bases, the J end by 5 bases, with 16 bases between. Germline CDR1 is MNHEY and CDR2 is SVGAGI. CDR3 length equals 14 residues. The CDR3 nucleotides read TGTGCCAGCAGGCCCCCGGGGCCCATTTATGGCTACACCTTC. Translating it yields CASRPPGPIYGYTF.

The V call is TRBV19, the J call TRBJ2-1; TRBD2 agrees at 8 bases. The ends lost 3 bases at V and 3 bases at J; junction bases unmatched: 7. The germline CDR1 and CDR2 sequences are LNHDA and SQIVND (reference sequence). There are 16 residues in the CDR3. In DNA, the CDR3 is TGTGCCAGTAGTATCCCAAGCGGGAGTGGCTACAATGAGCAGTTCTTC. Encoded protein: CASSIPSGSGYNEQFF.

The chain links TRBV5-1 to TRBJ1-2, with 7 nucleotides matching TRBD1. The germline V gene encodes CDR1 SGHRS and CDR2 YFSETQ. The CDR3 extends over 15 amino acids. The junction had 7 bases not matched to a gene; V was cut back by 4 bases and J by 1 base. CDR3 nucleotide sequence: TGCGCCAGCAGCCCGAACAGGGGACTTAACTATGGCTACACCTTC. Encoded protein: CASSPNRGLNYGYTF.

This chain uses TRBV15 with TRBJ1-1; D gene ambiguous. The CDR3 consists of 16 residues. The germline gives CDR1 LNHNV, CDR2 YYDKDF (reference sequence). Trimming took 0 bases from V and 4 from J, leaving 15 bases between them. As DNA, the CDR3 is TGTGCCACCAGCAGAGACCCCCGGGGAGGCGGCACTGAAGCTTTCTTT. This sequence encodes CATSRDPRGGGTEAFF.

This clonotype was recorded at least ten times. The chain carries TRBV12-3 or TRBV12-4 and TRBJ1-2; TRBD1 is a possible D gene (6 bases). V gave up 3 bases and J gave up 8 bases, with 7 bases separating them. This CDR3 spans 11 amino acids. DNA of the CDR3: TGTGCCAGCAGTTTCGGGGGCGGCTACACCTTC. It encodes CASSFGGGYTF.

The chain recombines TRBV18 with TRBJ2-7, with TRBD2 matching over 9 bases. The CDR3 extends over 15 amino acids. Germline V lookup: CDR1 KGHSH, CDR2 LQKENI. The V and J ends lost 4 bases and 3 bases, in that order; junction bases with no gene match: 7. The CDR3 DNA is TGTGCCAGCTCACTACCGGGACTAGCCTACTACGAGCAGTACTTC. Protein product: CASSLPGLAYYEQYF. The full variable domain, completed using reference TRBV18 and TRBJ2-7, is NAGVMQNPRHLVRRRGQEARLRCSPMKGHSHVYWYRQLPEEGLKFMVYLQKENIIDESGMPKERFSAEFPKEGPSILRIQQVVRGDSAAYFCASSLPGLAYYEQYFGPGTRLTVT.

The V and J genes are TRBV6-2 or TRBV6-3 and TRBJ2-2; TRBD2 matches 10 bases. Per the germline V gene, CDR1 is MNHEY and CDR2 is SVGEGT. V gave up 4 bases and J gave up 0 bases; unmatched junction bases: 11. This CDR3 contains 19 residues. This CDR3 reads CASSSQTGLAVANTGELFF. DNA of the CDR3: TGTGCCAGCAGTTCCCAAACCGGACTAGCGGTAGCGAACACCGGGGAGCTGTTTTTT.

The chain uses TRBV28 and TRBJ2-1, with 14 bases that match TRBD2. From germline, CDR1 is MDHEN and CDR2 SYDVKM. The CDR3 spans 15 residues. The ends lost 5 bases at V and 7 bases at J; junction bases unmatched: 4. CDR3 sequence: CASSRTSGRSNEQFF. CDR3 nucleotide sequence: TGTGCCAGCAGTCGGACTAGCGGGAGGAGTAATGAGCAGTTCTTC. The full variable domain, in which reference TRBV28 and TRBJ2-1 provide the parts outside the CDR3, is DVKVTQSSRYLVKRTGEKVFLECVQDMDHENMFWYRQDPGLGLRLIYFSYDVKMKEKGDIPEGYSVSREKKERFSLILESASTNQTSMYLCASSRTSGRSNEQFFGPGTRLTVL.